What follows is one TCR beta chain and its context. Its antigen is unidentified. Produced via immunoSEQ multiplex PCR; TCRdb's table is partial and in-frame only. In the table there are thousands of clones, around four fifths of which are singletons. This entry belongs to a study of T cell repertoires in ileal Crohn's disease. Study context: Less than 40% were active smokers at surgery; median disease duration was approximately 8.5 years.

Time point meaning: proximal margin of the surgical specimen (macroscopically non-inflamed). Study-level points and caveats: Compared with non-smokers, active smokers at surgery showed more clonal expansions.

Germline CDR1 and CDR2: SGHTA and FQGTGA. V was trimmed by 4 bases and J by 7 bases, leaving 13 bases between them. The CDR3 is 13 residues long. Material: ileal tissue. V gene TRBV7-3 combines with J gene TRBJ2-5, with D perhaps being TRBD1 or TRBD2 (5 bases each). This TCR was sampled from an adult with Crohn's disease. CDR3 residues: CASSSEGRGTQYF. CDR3 nucleotide sequence: TGTGCCAGCAGCTCCGAGGGGCGCGGGACCCAGTACTTC.